What follows are 30 T cell receptor beta chains derived from one specimen sequenced in a study of T cell responses to AZD1222 COVID-19 vaccine. TCRdb's table, derived via immunoSEQ multiplex PCR, lists solely in-frame clones and lacks some. This sample carries some 69,000 clones, over 65% of them seen once, and the ten largest clones take more than 20%. This sample comprised peripheral blood, obtained 28 days after the second AZD1222 dose. The receptors shown here come from an adult who received the AZD1222 COVID-19 vaccine.

The CDR3 protein is CATRGSYEQYF. The CDR3 coding sequence is TGTGCCACCAGAGGGTCCTACGAGCAGTACTTC. This sequence joins TRBV24-1 and TRBJ2-7; no clear D. The ends were cut back, 7 bases at V and 1 base at J, with 4 bases in the middle. Germline-derived CDR1 and CDR2 are KGHDR and SFDVKD. The CDR3 covers 11 residues.

To note about this clone: Being one base from a much bigger clone, this may be a read error. This chain connects TRBV7-9 to TRBJ2-5, with D tentatively TRBD2 (6 bases). Trimming removed 5 bases at V and 6 bases at J, with 16 bases between. CDR3 length: 14 residues. Germline CDR1 is SEHNR and CDR2 is FQNEAQ (reference sequence). CDR3 in amino acids: CASSPGGFGKTQYF. The DNA for the CDR3 is TGTGCCAGCAGCCCTGGGGGGTTCGGAAAGACCCAGTACTTC. The full variable domain, in which reference TRBV7-9 and TRBJ2-5 provide the parts outside the CDR3, is DTGVSQNPRHKITKRGQNVTFRCDPISEHNRLYWYRQTLGQGPEFLTYFQNEAQLEKSRLLSDRFSAERPKGSFSTLEIQRTEQGDSAMYLCASSPGGFGKTQYFGPGTRLLVL.

The chain is built from TRBV13 and TRBJ1-2, with 9 bases matching TRBD1. V lost 3 bases, J lost 4 bases, and 6 bases stayed unmatched. The CDR3 runs to 15 residues. The germline V gene encodes CDR1 PRHDT and CDR2 FYEKMQ (reference sequence). The CDR3 sequence is CASSLGQGIFYGYTF. The CDR3, as DNA: TGTGCCAGCAGCTTGGGACAGGGAATTTTCTATGGCTACACCTTC.

V usage is TRBV19 and J usage is TRBJ2-7, with 8 bases identical to TRBD1. This CDR3 has 17 amino acids. V lost 0 bases to trimming and J lost 0 bases; unmatched junction nucleotides: 7. In germline, CDR1 is LNHDA, CDR2 SQIVND (reference sequence). CDR3 bases: TGTGCCAGTAGTATAGATCCCAGGACAGGGTTCTCCTACGAGCAGTACTTC. It codes for CASSIDPRTGFSYEQYF.

The chain is built from TRBV24-1 and TRBJ2-5; TRBD1 matches 7 bases. The CDR3 extends over 15 amino acids. The V and J ends lost 4 bases and 5 bases, in that order; junction bases with no gene match: 9. Germline CDR1 is KGHDR and CDR2 is SFDVKD. The CDR3 DNA reads TGTGCCACCAGTGACAGCCGACAGGGCATGGAGACCCAGTACTTC. It codes for CATSDSRQGMETQYF.

The chain employs TRBV10-3 and TRBJ2-5; 8 bases are shared with TRBD2. V shed 2 bases, J shed 5 bases, and the junction held 10 bases outside the gene matches. CDR1 is ENHRY, CDR2 SYGVKD, per germline. This CDR3 is built from 16 residues. The DNA for the CDR3 is TGTGCCATCAGTGAGCTGCGGACTAGCCCAGGGGAGACCCAGTACTTC. The encoded protein is CAISELRTSPGETQYF.

This chain joins TRBV19 and TRBJ2-1; no clear D. In germline, CDR1 is LNHDA, CDR2 SQIVND (reference sequence). The CDR3 is 13 amino acids. V lost 3 bases and J lost 6, with 9 bases in between. In nucleotides, the CDR3 is TGTGCCAGTAGTATCGTGGGTAGCAATGAGCAGTTCTTC. Translated, it gives CASSIVGSNEQFF. The variable domain in full, completed from reference TRBV19 and TRBJ2-1, reads DGGITQSPKYLFRKEGQNVTLSCEQNLNHDAMYWYRQDPGQGLRLIYYSQIVNDFQKGDIAEGYSVSREKKESFPLTVTSAQKNPTAFYLCASSIVGSNEQFFGPGTRLTVL.

The chain combines TRBV27 with TRBJ1-6, with no clear D. CDR3 length equals 12 residues. Germline CDR1 reads MNHEY; CDR2 reads SMNVEV (reference sequence). Trimming left V 8 bases short and J 3 bases short, with 5 bases between. CDR3 region: CASGFYNSPLHF. DNA for the CDR3: TGTGCCAGCGGCTTCTATAATTCACCCCTCCACTTT.

The chain carries TRBV10-3 and TRBJ2-1; TRBD2 aligns across 9 bases. From germline, CDR1 is ENHRY and CDR2 SYGVKD. J gave up 4 bases and V 3 bases, and 4 bases lay outside the gene matches. The CDR3 covers 15 residues. The CDR3 here is CAISEVSGGYNEQFF. CDR3 in DNA: TGTGCCATCAGTGAAGTAAGCGGGGGGTACAATGAGCAGTTCTTC.

This clone was counted a few times. This CDR3 is also generated by other DNA sequences in the sample. The chain has TRBV2 and TRBJ1-5, with TRBD1 identical over 7 bases. The CDR3 has 14 amino acids. V shed 6 bases, J shed 2 bases, and the junction held 4 bases outside the gene matches. Germline V gives CDR1 SNHLY, CDR2 FYNNEI. In nucleotides, the CDR3 is TGTGCCAGCAGCCTTACAGGGGGCAATCAGCCCCAGCATTTT. Protein product: CASSLTGGNQPQHF. Supplemented by reference TRBV2 and TRBJ1-5, the full variable domain reads EPEVTQTPSHQVTQMGQEVILRCVPISNHLYFYWYRQILGQKVEFLVSFYNNEISEKSEIFDDQFSVERPDGSNFTLKIRSTKLEDSAMYFCASSLTGGNQPQHFGDGTRLSIL.

This clone was seen only a few times. The chain recombines TRBV27 with TRBJ2-2; 7 nucleotides match TRBD1. V gave up 5 bases and J gave up 3 bases; unmatched junction bases: 9. The germline gives CDR1 MNHEY, CDR2 SMNVEV (reference sequence). The CDR3 runs 16 residues. CDR3 sequence reads: CASSPRTGGYTGELFF. The CDR3 DNA sequence: TGTGCCAGCAGTCCCCGGACAGGTGGTTACACCGGGGAGCTGTTTTTT.

The V call is TRBV9, the J call TRBJ1-2, with D perhaps TRBD1 (6 bases). V was cut by 4 bases and J by 5 bases, with 15 bases left in between. This CDR3 contains 14 residues. Looked up from germline, CDR1 is SGDLS and CDR2 is YYNGEE. The CDR3 bases are TGTGCCAGCAGCATACGACAGGACCGATATGGCTACACCTTC. Protein product: CASSIRQDRYGYTF.

This sequence joins TRBV2 and TRBJ1-3; TRBD1 might be the D (5 bases). Deletions cut 6 bases from V and 0 bases from J, with 9 bases between. CDR1 SNHLY and CDR2 FYNNEI come from the germline V gene. There are 14 residues in the CDR3. In DNA form, the CDR3 reads TGTGCCAGCAGAGGACAACTCTCTGGAAACACCATATATTTT. It is translated as CASRGQLSGNTIYF. Together with reference TRBV2 and TRBJ1-3, the CDR3 gives the full variable domain: EPEVTQTPSHQVTQMGQEVILRCVPISNHLYFYWYRQILGQKVEFLVSFYNNEISEKSEIFDDQFSVERPDGSNFTLKIRSTKLEDSAMYFCASRGQLSGNTIYFGEGSWLTVV.

The rearrangement links TRBV11-3 to TRBJ2-7, with D possibly being TRBD1 (5 bases). Deletions cut 5 bases from V and 3 bases from J, with 11 bases between. Germline V gene lookup returns CDR1 SGHNT and CDR2 YENEEA. This CDR3 contains 13 residues. CDR3 loop: CASSPQGLYEQYF. CDR3 coding DNA: TGTGCCAGCAGCCCCCAGGGCCTCTACGAGCAGTACTTC. Supplemented by reference TRBV11-3 and TRBJ2-7, the full variable domain reads EAGVVQSPRYKIIEKKQPVAFWCNPISGHNTLYWYLQNLGQGPELLIRYENEEAVDDSQLPKDRFSAERLKGVDSTLKIQPAELGDSAVYLCASSPQGLYEQYFGPGTRLTVT.

Only one count was recorded for this clone. The CDR3 coding sequence is TGTGCCATCAGTGAGTCTTCCAACCAAGAGACCCAGTACTTC. Amino acid sequence: CAISESSNQETQYF. The V gene is TRBV10-3, the J gene TRBJ2-5; the D is unclear. Trimming left V 0 bases short and J 0 bases short, with 5 bases between. CDR1 and CDR2 (germline): ENHRY, SYGVKD. The CDR3 is 14 amino acids.

This chain uses TRBV6-2 or TRBV6-3 with TRBJ2-7; maybe TRBD2 (5 bases). V was trimmed by 1 base and J by 1 base, leaving 8 bases between them. From germline, CDR1 is MNHEY and CDR2 SVGEGT. This CDR3 contains 14 residues. The CDR3 DNA reads TGTGCCAGCAGTTACTTTGGGAGATCCTACGAGCAGTACTTC. It codes for CASSYFGRSYEQYF.

The V gene is TRBV7-8, the J gene TRBJ2-1, with D tentatively TRBD1 (6 bases). CDR1 is SGHVS and CDR2 is FQNEAQ in the germline V gene. Trimming cost V 4 bases and J 8 bases, with 9 bases left between them. The CDR3 totals 12 residues. The CDR3 here is CASSSGGDEQFF. CDR3 nucleotide sequence: TGTGCCAGCAGCTCTGGGGGCGATGAGCAGTTCTTC.

V and J are TRBV5-6 and TRBJ2-1; 7 bases agree with TRBD1. CDR1 is SGHDT, CDR2 YYEEEE, per germline. V shed 4 bases and J 3 bases; nucleotides not matched to a gene: 4. CDR3 size: 14 residues. Here the CDR3 DNA reads TGTGCCAGCAGCGGGACAGATTTCTACAATGAGCAGTTCTTC. This codes for CASSGTDFYNEQFF.

In nucleotides, the CDR3 is TGTGCTAGTGGTGACAGGGGCGATACGCAGTATTTT. This translates into CASGDRGDTQYF. The rearrangement uses TRBV12-5 and TRBJ2-3; 8 bases match TRBD1. CDR3 length: 12 amino acids. V shed 5 bases and J 6 bases; nucleotides not matched to a gene: 1. Germline CDR1 is LGHNT and CDR2 is FRNRAP.

The chain employs TRBV18 and TRBJ2-7; 9 bases line up with TRBD1. This CDR3 has 16 residues. With V trimmed by 3 bases and J by 2 bases, 8 bases remained unmatched. Germline V gene lookup returns CDR1 KGHSH and CDR2 LQKENI. The CDR3 here is CASSPRGTGNTYEQYF. In DNA, the CDR3 is TGTGCCAGCTCACCCCGGGGGACAGGGAACACCTACGAGCAGTACTTC.

The V call is TRBV5-6, the J call TRBJ1-2; D is undetermined. V was pared by 4 bases and J by 8 bases, with 9 bases between. The CDR3 extends over 11 amino acids. The germline CDR1 and CDR2 sequences are SGHDT and YYEEEE. The CDR3 region is CASSARMGYTF. In DNA form, the CDR3 reads TGTGCCAGCAGCGCTCGGATGGGCTACACCTTC.

The V call is TRBV9, the J call TRBJ1-2, with D maybe TRBD1 (6 bases). The ends were cut back, 4 bases at V and 2 bases at J, with 12 bases in the middle. The CDR3 has 14 amino acids. Germline V lookup: CDR1 SGDLS, CDR2 YYNGEE. The CDR3 sequence is CASSRSGGNYGYTF. The CDR3 DNA reads TGTGCCAGCAGCAGGTCCGGGGGCAACTATGGCTACACCTTC. Using reference TRBV9 and TRBJ1-2 for the parts outside the CDR3, the full variable domain is DSGVTQTPKHLITATGQRVTLRCSPRSGDLSVYWYQQSLDQGLQFLIQYYNGEERAKGNILERFSAQQFPDLHSELNLSSLELGDSALYFCASSRSGGNYGYTFGSGTRLTVV.

In its sample, this clone ranks as medium-sized. The rearrangement joins TRBV19 to TRBJ1-2; no reliable D call. The CDR3 runs 14 residues. With 3 bases removed from V and 7 bases from J, the gap between germline ends came to 15 bases. Germline CDR1 is LNHDA and CDR2 is SQIVND (reference sequence). The CDR3 DNA sequence: TGTGCCAGTAGTATCTCCGGGAGCGGAGGTGGCTACACCTTC. Protein sequence: CASSISGSGGGYTF.

This sequence joins TRBV19 and TRBJ2-2; 9 nucleotides align to TRBD1. Germline CDR1 LNHDA, CDR2 SQIVND (reference sequence). There are 13 residues in the CDR3. The V and J ends lost 7 bases and 6 bases, in that order; junction bases with no gene match: 3. DNA of the CDR3: TGTGCCAGTAATAGACAGGGGGCCGGGGAGCTGTTTTTT. Residues: CASNRQGAGELFF.

Remarks on this clone: This sample also contains other DNA sequences that code for the same CDR3. The V call is TRBV24-1, the J call TRBJ1-2, with 7 bases fitting TRBD1. Germline values: CDR1 KGHDR, CDR2 SFDVKD. J was trimmed by 4 bases and V by 3 bases; bases with no gene match: 4. CDR3 length: 14 amino acids. The CDR3 protein is CATSDDDRAYGYTF. In nucleotides, the CDR3 is TGTGCCACCAGTGATGATGACAGGGCCTATGGCTACACCTTC.

The chain couples TRBV7-9 to TRBJ1-2; 10 nucleotides line up with TRBD1. The trim removed 5 bases at V and 5 bases at J, leaving 5 bases unmatched. The CDR3 is 14 amino acids. Looked up from germline, CDR1 is SEHNR and CDR2 is FQNEAQ (reference sequence). Written as DNA, the CDR3 is TGTGCCAGCAGCCGGACAGGGGGTGGGTATGGCTACACCTTC. It translates to CASSRTGGGYGYTF.

In its sample, this clone was seen once. The genes are TRBV6-4 and TRBJ2-3; D not resolved. Trimming removed 3 bases at V and 1 base at J, with 11 bases between. Germline CDR1 is MRHNA and CDR2 is SNTAGT. The CDR3 has 15 residues. The CDR3 reads CASSEGLFGTDTQYF. The CDR3 nucleotides read TGTGCCAGCAGTGAGGGTCTATTCGGCACAGATACGCAGTATTTT.

On this clone: Because the CDR3's place on the DNA is in doubt, the DNA is left out and the CDR3 is given as listed by TCRdb. The chain couples TRBV21-1 to TRBJ1-5; TRBD1, the D gene given by the table, was not confirmed from the DNA. TRBV21-1 is a listed pseudogene. The CDR3 numbers 17 amino acids, ends counted. The CDR3 is CASVARGTGSSNQPQHF.

This clone was picked up one time. The rearrangement links TRBV19 to TRBJ2-1; 9 positions agree with TRBD2. Per the germline V gene, CDR1 is LNHDA and CDR2 is SQIVND (reference sequence). CDR3 length: 16 residues. The trim removed 9 bases at V and 8 bases at J, leaving 17 bases unmatched. CDR3 protein: CASNPQPGLAGDEQFF. Here the CDR3 DNA reads TGTGCCAGCAATCCCCAGCCGGGACTAGCTGGCGATGAGCAGTTCTTC.

The V call is TRBV11-3, the J call TRBJ1-1; 9 bases are a match to TRBD1. The ends lost 1 base at V and 1 base at J; junction bases unmatched: 4. CDR3 size: 16 residues. The germline V gene encodes CDR1 SGHNT and CDR2 YENEEA. The CDR3 loop is CASSLGQTGGNTEAFF. The CDR3 coding sequence is TGTGCCAGCAGCTTAGGCCAGACAGGGGGGAACACTGAAGCTTTCTTT.